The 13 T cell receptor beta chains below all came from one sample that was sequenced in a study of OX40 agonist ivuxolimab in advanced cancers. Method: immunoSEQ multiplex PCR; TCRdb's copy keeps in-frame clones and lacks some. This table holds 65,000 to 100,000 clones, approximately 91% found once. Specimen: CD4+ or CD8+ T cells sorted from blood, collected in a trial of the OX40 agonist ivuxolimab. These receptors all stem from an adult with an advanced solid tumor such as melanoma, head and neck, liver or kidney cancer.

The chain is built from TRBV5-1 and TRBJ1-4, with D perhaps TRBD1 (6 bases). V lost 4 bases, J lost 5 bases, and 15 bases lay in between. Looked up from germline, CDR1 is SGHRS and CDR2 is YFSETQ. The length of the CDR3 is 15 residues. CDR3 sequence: CASSLQGGENEKLFF. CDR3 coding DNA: TGCGCCAGCAGCCTACAAGGGGGGGAGAATGAAAAACTGTTTTTT.

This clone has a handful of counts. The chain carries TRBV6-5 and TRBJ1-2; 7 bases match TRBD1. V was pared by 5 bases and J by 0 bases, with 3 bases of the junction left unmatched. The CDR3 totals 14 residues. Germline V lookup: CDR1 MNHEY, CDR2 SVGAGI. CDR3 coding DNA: TGTGCCAGCAGTCGGACAGGAGCTAACTATGGCTACACCTTC. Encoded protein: CASSRTGANYGYTF.

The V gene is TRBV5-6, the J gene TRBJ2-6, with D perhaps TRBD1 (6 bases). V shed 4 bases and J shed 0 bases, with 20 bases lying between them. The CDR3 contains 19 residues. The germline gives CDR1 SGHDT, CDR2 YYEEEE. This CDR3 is CASSPQGHRSISGANVLTF. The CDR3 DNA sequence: TGTGCCAGCAGCCCACAGGGACACCGAAGTATCTCTGGGGCCAACGTCCTGACTTTC.

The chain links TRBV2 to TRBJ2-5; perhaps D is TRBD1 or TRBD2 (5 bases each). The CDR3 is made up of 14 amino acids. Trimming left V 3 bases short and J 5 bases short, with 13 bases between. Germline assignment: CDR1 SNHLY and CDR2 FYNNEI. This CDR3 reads CASSDRVGTETQYF. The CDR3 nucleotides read TGTGCCAGCAGTGACAGGGTTGGGACGGAGACCCAGTACTTC.

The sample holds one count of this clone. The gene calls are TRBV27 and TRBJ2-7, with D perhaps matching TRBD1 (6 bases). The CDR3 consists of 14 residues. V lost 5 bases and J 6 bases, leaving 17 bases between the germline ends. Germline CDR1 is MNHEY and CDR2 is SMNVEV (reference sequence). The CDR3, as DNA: TGTGCCAGCAGTCCGAGCCTCAGGGGAAGCGAGCAGTACTTC. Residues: CASSPSLRGSEQYF.

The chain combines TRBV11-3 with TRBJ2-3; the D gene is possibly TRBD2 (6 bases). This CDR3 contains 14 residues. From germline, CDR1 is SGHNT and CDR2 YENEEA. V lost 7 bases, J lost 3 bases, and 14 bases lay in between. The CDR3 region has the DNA TGTGCCAGCAACCGAGGAGGGGATACAGATACGCAGTATTTT. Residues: CASNRGGDTDTQYF.

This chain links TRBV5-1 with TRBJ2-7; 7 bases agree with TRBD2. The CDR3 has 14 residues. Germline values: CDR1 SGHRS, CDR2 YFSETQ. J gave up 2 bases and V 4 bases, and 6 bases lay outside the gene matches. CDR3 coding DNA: TGCGCCAGCAGCCGGAGCGGGACGCCCTACGAGCAGTACTTC. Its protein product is CASSRSGTPYEQYF. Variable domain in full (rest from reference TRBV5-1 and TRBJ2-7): KAGVTQTPRYLIKTRGQQVTLSCSPISGHRSVSWYQQTPGQGLQFLFEYFSETQRNKGNFPGRFSGRQFSNSRSEMNVSTLELGDSALYLCASSRSGTPYEQYFGPGTRLTVT.

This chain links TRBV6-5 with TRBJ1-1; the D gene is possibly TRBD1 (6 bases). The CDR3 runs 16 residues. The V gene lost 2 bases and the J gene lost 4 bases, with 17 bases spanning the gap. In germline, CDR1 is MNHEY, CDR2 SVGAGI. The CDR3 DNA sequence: TGTGCCAGCAGTTACCTGGGGCAGGGGTCCGGCACTGAAGCTTTCTTT. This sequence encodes CASSYLGQGSGTEAFF.

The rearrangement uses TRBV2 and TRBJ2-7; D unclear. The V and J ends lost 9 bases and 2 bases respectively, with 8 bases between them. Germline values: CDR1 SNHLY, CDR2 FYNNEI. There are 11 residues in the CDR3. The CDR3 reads CASQGPYEQYF. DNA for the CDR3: TGTGCCAGTCAAGGGCCCTACGAGCAGTACTTC.

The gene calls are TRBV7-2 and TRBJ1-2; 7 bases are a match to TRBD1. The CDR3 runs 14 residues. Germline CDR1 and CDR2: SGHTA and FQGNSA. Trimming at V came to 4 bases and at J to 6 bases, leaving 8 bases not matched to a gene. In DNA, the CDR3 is TGTGCCAGCAGCTCCGGACAGGCCAACGATGGCTACACCTTC. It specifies CASSSGQANDGYTF.

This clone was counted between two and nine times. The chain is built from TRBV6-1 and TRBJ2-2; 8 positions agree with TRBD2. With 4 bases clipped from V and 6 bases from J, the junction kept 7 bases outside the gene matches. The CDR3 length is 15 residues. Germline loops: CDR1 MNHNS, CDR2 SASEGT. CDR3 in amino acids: CASSAGLVFAGELFF. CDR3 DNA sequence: TGTGCCAGCAGTGCGGGACTAGTTTTTGCCGGGGAGCTGTTTTTT.

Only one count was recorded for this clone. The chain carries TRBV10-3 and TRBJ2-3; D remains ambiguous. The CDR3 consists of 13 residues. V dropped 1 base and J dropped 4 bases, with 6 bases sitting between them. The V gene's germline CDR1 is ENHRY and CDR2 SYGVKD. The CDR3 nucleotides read TGTGCCATCAGTGAGTGGTTGCCAGATACGCAGTATTTT. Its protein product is CAISEWLPDTQYF.

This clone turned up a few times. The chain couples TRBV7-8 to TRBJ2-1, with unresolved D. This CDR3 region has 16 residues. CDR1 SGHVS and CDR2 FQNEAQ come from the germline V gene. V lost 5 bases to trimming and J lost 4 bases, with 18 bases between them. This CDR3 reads CASSVFTGILYNEQFF. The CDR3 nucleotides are TGTGCCAGCAGCGTTTTTACGGGTATTCTTTACAATGAGCAGTTCTTC.